Presented here are 26 T cell receptor beta chains from one specimen sequenced in a study of response to subunit inactivated influenza vaccine. TCRdb reprocessed the RT-PCR reads via MiXCR and lists one record per CDR3 protein. The sample consists of a few hundred thousand distinct CDR3 sequences, approximately 7.2% of them appearing once. Source: PBMCs from blood, taken roughly 24 months after vaccination. These receptors came from a man between 50 and 69 years old who received an inactivated influenza vaccine.

The chain employs TRBV5-6 and TRBJ2-1; 11 bases map to TRBD2. V was pared by 3 bases and J by 15 bases, with 14 bases of the junction left unmatched. Per the germline V gene, CDR1 is SGHDT and CDR2 is YYEEEE. This CDR3 region has 15 residues. The chain's CDR3 is CASSSVVRLAGLPFF. In DNA form, the CDR3 reads TGTGCCAGCAGCTCAGTGGTGAGACTAGCGGGGTTGCCGTTCTTC.

The table lists this clonotype with a few counts. The genes are TRBV10-3 and TRBJ2-1; 12 positions match TRBD1. Germline assignment: CDR1 ENHRY and CDR2 SYGVKD. V was pared by 5 bases and J by 8 bases, with 13 bases of the junction left unmatched. The CDR3 extends over 17 amino acids. CDR3 sequence (DNA): TGTGCCATCAGTCCAAATCACCGGGACAGGGGGCAAGATGAGCAGTTCTTC. As protein: CAISPNHRDRGQDEQFF.

This clonotype was counted a few times. The chain joins TRBV6-5 to TRBJ2-1; 7 bases line up with TRBD2. Germline lookup yields CDR1 MNHEY and CDR2 SVGAGI. With V trimmed by 0 bases and J by 1 base, 6 bases remained unmatched. CDR3 size: 17 residues. In DNA form, the CDR3 reads TGTGCCAGCAGTTACTCTTGGACTAGTCGGTCCTACAATGAGCAGTTCTTC. It translates to CASSYSWTSRSYNEQFF.

This clonotype was found many times. The rearrangement links TRBV25-1 to TRBJ2-7; D uncertain. V gave up 0 bases and J gave up 2 bases, with 2 bases separating them. The CDR3 sequence is 12 residues long. Germline-derived CDR1 and CDR2 are MGHDK and SYGVNS. CDR3 region: CASSEYPYEQYF. In DNA form, the CDR3 reads TGTGCCAGCAGTGAATACCCCTACGAGCAGTACTTC.

The chain uses TRBV10-3 and TRBJ2-3, with D maybe TRBD1 (6 bases). The germline V and J ends were trimmed by 4 bases and 2 bases, with 25 bases remaining between them. CDR3 size: 19 residues. The V gene's germline CDR1 is ENHRY and CDR2 SYGVKD. The CDR3 DNA follows: TGTGCCATCAGTGGAACTCAGGCCAACAGGGAACTCAACACAGATACGCAGTATTTT. Translation: CAISGTQANRELNTDTQYF.

The chain recombines TRBV10-3 with TRBJ2-7, with no clear D. Trimming pared 3 bases from V and 6 bases from J, leaving 9 bases between. This CDR3 spans 12 amino acids. The germline V gene has CDR1 ENHRY and CDR2 SYGVKD. CDR3 residues: CAISESASEQYF. In DNA form, the CDR3 reads TGTGCCATCAGTGAATCGGCCTCCGAGCAGTACTTC.

This clonotype was detected ten times or more. This chain links TRBV19 with TRBJ2-1; D remains ambiguous. Trimming cost V 1 base and J 9 bases, with 7 bases left between them. From germline, CDR1 is LNHDA and CDR2 SQIVND (reference sequence). This CDR3 is built from 12 residues. The CDR3 reads CASSIGLAEQFF. Here the CDR3 DNA reads TGTGCCAGTAGTATAGGACTTGCTGAGCAGTTCTTC.

The chain employs TRBV28 and TRBJ1-6; a weak D match, TRBD1 (6 bases). V lost 6 bases, J lost 9 bases, and 12 bases lay in between. The CDR3 length is 13 residues. In germline, CDR1 is MDHEN, CDR2 SYDVKM. Written as DNA, the CDR3 is TGTGCCAGCAGCTACCAAGGGGGTTCACCCCTCCACTTT. Amino acids: CASSYQGGSPLHF.

The CDR3 sequence: CASNSGTGAGANVLTF. In nucleotides, the CDR3 is TGTGCCAGCAACTCCGGGACAGGGGCTGGGGCCAACGTCCTGACTTTC. V gene TRBV6-4 combines with J gene TRBJ2-6; 10 nucleotides agree with TRBD1. This CDR3 spans 16 amino acids. The trim removed 7 bases at V and 2 bases at J, leaving 5 bases unmatched. The germline gives CDR1 MRHNA, CDR2 SNTAGT.

This clonotype was seen a handful of times. This chain links TRBV7-2 with TRBJ1-2, with a tentative D call TRBD1 (5 bases). From germline, CDR1 is SGHTA and CDR2 FQGNSA. CDR3 length equals 16 residues. The V and J ends lost 1 base and 0 bases respectively, with 12 bases between them. CDR3 loop: CASSLEGARANYGYTF. The CDR3 DNA reads TGTGCCAGCAGCTTAGAAGGGGCGCGAGCTAACTATGGCTACACCTTC.

This clonotype was detected only a few times. The gene calls are TRBV4-2 and TRBJ2-1; the match to TRBD2 covers 11 bases. The ends lost 3 bases at V and 6 bases at J; junction bases unmatched: 10. Germline V CDR1 and CDR2: LGHNA, YNFKEQ. This CDR3 is built from 17 residues. The CDR3, as DNA: TGTGCCAGCAGCCAGGCTTCCCTAGCGGGAGGCCCCAATGAGCAGTTCTTC. Residues: CASSQASLAGGPNEQFF.

The chain is built from TRBV6-5 and TRBJ2-7; tentative D call: TRBD1 (6 bases). The CDR3 has 14 amino acids. Looked up from germline, CDR1 is MNHEY and CDR2 is SVGAGI. Trimming left V 0 bases short and J 4 bases short, with 10 bases between. CDR3 DNA: TGTGCCAGCAGTTACTCTGCGCAGGGGTACGAGCAGTACTTC. Protein product: CASSYSAQGYEQYF.

The genes are TRBV7-9 and TRBJ2-7, with D perhaps TRBD2 (5 bases). The CDR3 totals 12 residues. CDR1 and CDR2 (germline): SEHNR, FQNEAQ (reference sequence). Trimming took 5 bases from V and 4 from J, leaving 9 bases between them. CDR3 coding DNA: TGTGCCAGCAGCGCAAGCGGATACGAGCAGTACTTC. This codes for CASSASGYEQYF.

The chain links TRBV12-3 or TRBV12-4 to TRBJ2-6; 7 nucleotides align to TRBD2. The CDR3 is 17 amino acids. The J segment lost 2 bases and the V segment lost 7 bases, leaving 11 bases of the junction unmatched. CDR3 DNA: TGTGCCAGCAAATACGGGGCGGGGGTTGCTGGGGCCAACGTCCTGACTTTC. It encodes CASKYGAGVAGANVLTF.

The chain joins TRBV20-1 to TRBJ2-7; 14 nucleotides agree with TRBD2. This CDR3 has 15 amino acids. V gave up 5 bases and J gave up 3 bases; unmatched junction bases: 6. CDR1 is DFQATT and CDR2 is SNEGSKA in the germline V gene (reference sequence). As DNA, the CDR3 is TGCAGTGCTTCTTCCGGGACTAGCGGGGGCTACGAGCAGTACTTC. Its translation: CSASSGTSGGYEQYF.

The gene calls are TRBV24-1 and TRBJ2-7; D is perhaps TRBD1 (5 bases). The V gene lost 9 bases and the J gene lost 0 bases, with 11 bases spanning the gap. Germline values: CDR1 KGHDR, CDR2 SFDVKD. This CDR3 is built from 13 residues. CDR3 sequence: CATEDRFSYEQYF. Written as DNA, the CDR3 is TGTGCCACCGAAGACAGATTCTCCTACGAGCAGTACTTC.

This chain connects TRBV7-2 to TRBJ1-6; 9 bases agree with TRBD1. Per the germline V gene, CDR1 is SGHTA and CDR2 is FQGNSA. This CDR3 has 14 residues. V dropped 5 bases and J dropped 10; count of bases not matched to a gene: 6. The CDR3 DNA is TGTGCCAGCAGCCGTAGGACAGGGGAATCACCCCTCCACTTT. Translated, it gives CASSRRTGESPLHF.

This chain uses TRBV7-2 with TRBJ2-7; D ambiguous. In germline, CDR1 is SGHTA, CDR2 FQGNSA. V dropped 4 bases and J dropped 2 bases, with 9 bases sitting between them. This CDR3 has 13 amino acids. The CDR3 loop reads CASSSPAAYEQYF. DNA for the CDR3: TGTGCCAGCAGCTCCCCGGCCGCCTACGAGCAGTACTTC. Full variable domain (remainder filled in from reference TRBV7-2 and TRBJ2-7): GAGVSQSPSNKVTEKGKDVELRCDPISGHTALYWYRQSLGQGLEFLIYFQGNSAPDKSGLPSDRFSAERTGGSVSTLTIQRTQQEDSAVYLCASSSPAAYEQYFGPGTRLTVT.

This clonotype was seen repeatedly, ten times or more. The V gene is TRBV5-1, the J gene TRBJ2-5; 11 positions match TRBD1. This CDR3 comprises 14 residues. With 5 bases clipped from V and 3 bases from J, the junction kept 3 bases outside the gene matches. Germline V lookup: CDR1 SGHRS, CDR2 YFSETQ. The CDR3 reads CASRKGQGEETQYF. The DNA for the CDR3 is TGCGCCAGCAGGAAGGGACAGGGGGAAGAGACCCAGTACTTC. Using reference TRBV5-1 and TRBJ2-5 for the parts outside the CDR3, the full variable domain is KAGVTQTPRYLIKTRGQQVTLSCSPISGHRSVSWYQQTPGQGLQFLFEYFSETQRNKGNFPGRFSGRQFSNSRSEMNVSTLELGDSALYLCASRKGQGEETQYFGPGTRLLVL.

The rearrangement joins TRBV12-3 or TRBV12-4 to TRBJ1-4; a weak D match, TRBD1 (6 bases). The germline V and J ends were trimmed by 6 bases and 8 bases, with 10 bases remaining between them. The CDR3 is made up of 12 amino acids. The CDR3 is CASSTGYEKLFF. The CDR3 DNA follows: TGTGCCAGCAGCACAGGGTACGAAAAACTGTTTTTT.

This clonotype was seen a few times. V is TRBV4-1 and J is TRBJ1-2, with TRBD1 as a possible D gene (5 bases). In germline, CDR1 is MGHRA, CDR2 YSYEKL. V lost 0 bases to trimming and J lost 6 bases, with 17 bases between them. This CDR3 is built from 16 residues. The CDR3 nucleotides are TGCGCCAGCAGCCAAGATACTAACCGTGTGGGGGATGGCTACACCTTC. It translates to CASSQDTNRVGDGYTF.

V gene TRBV20-1 combines with J gene TRBJ2-7, with D perhaps TRBD1 or TRBD2 (5 bases each). The length of the CDR3 is 13 residues. Per the germline V gene, CDR1 is DFQATT and CDR2 is SNEGSKA (reference sequence). The germline V and J ends were trimmed by 5 bases and 6 bases, with 17 bases remaining between them. DNA for the CDR3: TGCAGTGCTCGGCGCCCAGGGAGTGCCGAGCAGTACTTC. The encoded protein is CSARRPGSAEQYF.

In this sample, this clonotype turned up a few times. The chain uses TRBV7-6 and TRBJ2-6; 7 nucleotides agree with TRBD2. Per germline, CDR1 SGHVS and CDR2 FNYEAQ. CDR3 length: 17 residues. Germline trimming cut 2 bases from V and 4 bases from J; bases unmatched to any gene: 8. The CDR3 loop reads CASSLSYRGDGANVLTF. Here the CDR3 DNA reads TGTGCCAGCAGCTTAAGTTATCGGGGGGACGGGGCCAACGTCCTGACTTTC.

The genes are TRBV7-2 and TRBJ2-5; possibly TRBD2 for D (5 bases). V was pared by 5 bases and J by 6 bases, with 16 bases between. Germline V gene sequence: CDR1 SGHTA, CDR2 FQGNSA. This CDR3 comprises 14 residues. As DNA, the CDR3 is TGTGCCAGCAGCCTTGAGGGTGGGCCCAAGACCCAGTACTTC. Amino acid sequence: CASSLEGGPKTQYF. The full variable domain, in which reference TRBV7-2 and TRBJ2-5 provide the parts outside the CDR3, is GAGVSQSPSNKVTEKGKDVELRCDPISGHTALYWYRQSLGQGLEFLIYFQGNSAPDKSGLPSDRFSAERTGGSVSTLTIQRTQQEDSAVYLCASSLEGGPKTQYFGPGTRLLVL.

This clonotype has at least ten counts. The V call is TRBV6-1, the J call TRBJ1-5; tentatively, D is TRBD1 (5 bases). Looked up from germline, CDR1 is MNHNS and CDR2 is SASEGT. The CDR3 sequence is 14 residues long. V lost 5 bases to trimming and J lost 2 bases, with 10 bases between them. The DNA of the CDR3 is TGTGCCAGCAGTCCCCAGACAGGCAATCAGCCCCAGCATTTT. This codes for CASSPQTGNQPQHF.

This clonotype was observed many times. This chain connects TRBV5-1 to TRBJ2-7, with no clear D. The V and J ends lost 2 bases and 3 bases respectively, with 9 bases between them. This CDR3 spans 13 amino acids. Per the germline V gene, CDR1 is SGHRS and CDR2 is YFSETQ. Here the CDR3 DNA reads TGCGCCAGCAGCTTTATTCAGAACTACGAGCAGTACTTC. Protein sequence: CASSFIQNYEQYF.